The rows below give T cell receptor beta chains drawn from one sample of a study of T cells in tuberculosis. The method was immunoSEQ multiplex PCR; TCRdb's version includes in-frame clones alone and lacks a portion of them. Of 47,000 or so clones listed, roughly 96% are singletons. This specimen was PBMCs, taken at tuberculosis diagnosis. Receptor source: an adult with tuberculosis. The CDR3 runs from the conserved cysteine through the conserved F or W. The D gene is left open where the match is weak. Some rows have no size entry. The others give once, few or many, or a class for an expanded clone.

V	size	D	J	CDR3	DNA
TRBV7-2	NA	TRBD1	TRBJ2-3	CASSQRGDRVADTQYF	TGTGCCAGCAGCCAACGGGGGGACAGGGTGGCGGATACGCAGTATTTT
TRBV7-3	NA	TRBD2	TRBJ2-5	CASSLVGGKETQYF	TGTGCCAGCAGCTTAGTGGGAGGGAAAGAGACCCAGTACTTC
TRBV5-1	few	TRBD1	TRBJ2-1	CASSLEGAPYNEQFF	TGCGCCAGCAGCTTGGAGGGGGCCCCCTACAATGAGCAGTTCTTC
TRBV29-1	NA	TRBD1	TRBJ2-7	CSVGTGTYEQYF	TGCAGCGTTGGGACAGGGACCTACGAGCAGTACTTC
TRBV29-1	NA	NA	TRBJ1-1	CSVEWPQRNTEAFF	TGCAGCGTTGAGTGGCCACAACGAAACACTGAAGCTTTCTTT
TRBV5-1	NA	TRBD1	TRBJ1-2	CASRGGMIGQAVDGYTF	TGCGCCAGCAGGGGGGGAATGATTGGACAGGCGGTAGATGGCTACACCTTC
TRBV30	NA	NA	TRBJ2-7	CAWSVTYEQYF	TGTGCCTGGAGTGTCACCTACGAGCAGTACTTC
TRBV7-8	NA	TRBD2	TRBJ2-7	CASRGGSSYEQYF	TGTGCCAGCAGGGGGGGGAGCTCCTACGAGCAGTACTTC
TRBV18	NA	NA	TRBJ2-7	CASSPRGQVYEQYF	TGTGCCAGCTCACCACGGGGGCAGGTCTACGAGCAGTACTTC
TRBV5-1	NA	NA	TRBJ2-1	CASSFGSFGGNNEQFF	TGCGCCAGCAGCTTCGGAAGCTTTGGGGGGAACAATGAGCAGTTCTTC
TRBV15	NA	TRBD1	TRBJ1-2	CATSRGGGAGSYTF	TGTGCCACCAGCAGAGGAGGGGGCGCAGGGAGCTACACCTTC
TRBV7-2	once	NA	TRBJ2-2	CASSPTGQNTGELFF	TGTGCCAGCAGCCCGACGGGACAGAACACCGGGGAGCTGTTTTTT
TRBV5-1	once	TRBD1	TRBJ2-7	CASSLGWTGDEQYF	TGCGCCAGCAGCTTGGGCTGGACAGGGGACGAGCAGTACTTC
TRBV14	once	TRBD2	TRBJ2-1	CASSPLGAGVSYNEQFF	TGTGCCAGCAGTCCCTTAGGAGCGGGAGTCTCCTACAATGAGCAGTTCTTC
TRBV30	NA	NA	TRBJ1-1	CAWSEGYGGEAFF	TGTGCCTGGAGTGAAGGTTATGGAGGAGAAGCTTTCTTT
TRBV6-1	NA	NA	TRBJ1-2	CASSEGTANYGYTF	TGTGCCAGCAGTGAAGGGACAGCTAACTATGGCTACACCTTC
TRBV5-1	once	TRBD2	TRBJ2-5	CASTIAGGLGETQYF	TGCGCCAGCACGATAGCGGGAGGGCTGGGAGAGACCCAGTACTTC
TRBV10-2	once	NA	TRBJ2-6	CASSEQGSGANVLTF	TGCGCCAGCAGTGAACAGGGCTCTGGGGCCAACGTCCTGACTTTC
TRBV28	NA	TRBD1	TRBJ2-6	CASSLATGGSGANVLTF	TGTGCCAGCAGTTTAGCGACAGGGGGCTCTGGGGCCAACGTCCTGACTTTC
TRBV30	NA	NA	TRBJ2-3	CAWTRLSSTDTQYF	TGTGCCTGGACAAGACTAAGCAGCACAGATACGCAGTATTTT
TRBV7-8	NA	NA	TRBJ1-4	CASSLRRVANEKLFF	TGTGCCAGCAGCTTACGCAGGGTGGCTAATGAAAAACTGTTTTTT
TRBV6-5	NA	NA	TRBJ1-1	CASSTLGGEAFF	TGTGCCAGCAGTACGCTGGGAGGTGAAGCTTTCTTT
TRBV7-9	NA	TRBD2	TRBJ2-6	CASSSFGAGARGANVLTF	TGTGCCAGCAGCTCTTTTGGAGCGGGAGCTCGTGGGGCCAACGTCCTGACTTTC
TRBV5-6	NA	TRBD2	TRBJ2-1	CASSLGLAVPNEQFF	TGTGCCAGCAGCTTAGGACTAGCTGTACCCAATGAGCAGTTCTTC
TRBV7-2	NA	TRBD1	TRBJ1-1	CASSQSRGSNTEAFF	TGTGCCAGCAGCCAAAGCAGGGGGTCGAACACTGAAGCTTTCTTT
TRBV5-1	NA	TRBD1	TRBJ2-7	CASSLGQGPYEQYF	TGCGCCAGCAGCTTGGGACAGGGACCCTACGAGCAGTACTTC
TRBV5-4	NA	NA	TRBJ1-1	CASSDTGSSNTEAFF	TGTGCCAGCAGCGATACAGGGAGTTCCAACACTGAAGCTTTCTTT
TRBV6-6	NA	NA	TRBJ2-2	CASSYRESGELFF	TGTGCCAGCAGTTACAGGGAGTCGGGGGAGCTGTTTTTT
TRBV19	NA	NA	TRBJ1-1	CASSLGGGLMNTEAFF	TGTGCCAGTAGTTTGGGAGGGGGTCTCATGAACACTGAAGCTTTCTTT
TRBV27	NA	TRBD1	TRBJ1-2	CASSSGQGSRYGYTF	TGTGCCAGCAGTTCGGGACAGGGTTCCCGATATGGCTACACCTTC
TRBV5-8	NA	NA	TRBJ1-6	CASSNRQSSYNSPLHF	TGTGCCAGCAGCAACAGGCAGAGCTCCTATAATTCACCCCTCCACTTT
TRBV28	NA	NA	TRBJ1-2	CASAAGDNYGYTF	TGTGCCAGCGCGGCAGGGGATAACTATGGCTACACCTTC
TRBV9	once	TRBD2	TRBJ2-3	CASSGATSMSTDTQYF	TGTGCCAGCAGCGGGGCGACTAGCATGTCCACAGATACGCAGTATTTT
TRBV2	NA	NA	TRBJ1-1	CASSEANRNTEAFF	TGTGCCAGCAGTGAAGCGAACAGGAACACTGAAGCTTTCTTT
TRBV7-6	NA	NA	TRBJ1-3	CASSAGPAGVGNTIYF	TGTGCCAGCAGCGCTGGGCCGGCAGGGGTTGGAAACACCATATATTTT
TRBV30	once	NA	TRBJ1-2	CAWSPAGGYTF	TGTGCCTGGAGCCCCGCGGGGGGCTACACCTTC
TRBV6-5	once	TRBD1	TRBJ1-2	CASSYLGQYSRGGYTF	TGTGCCAGCAGTTACTTGGGACAGTACTCTCGGGGTGGCTACACCTTC
TRBV30	once	NA	TRBJ1-2	CAWSVMAGSGYTF	TGTGCCTGGAGTGTAATGGCCGGGAGTGGCTACACCTTC
TRBV28	NA	NA	TRBJ1-1	CASTTYRGAGMTTEAFF	TGTGCCAGCACTACCTACCGGGGGGCAGGGATGACGACTGAAGCTTTCTTT
TRBV5-1	NA	NA	TRBJ1-5	CASRGDSNQPQHF	TGCGCCAGCCGGGGGGATAGCAATCAGCCCCAGCATTTT
TRBV7-9	NA	NA	TRBJ2-1	CASSPQGGTYNEQFF	TGTGCCAGCAGCCCCCAGGGCGGGACTTACAATGAGCAGTTCTTC
TRBV5-6	NA	TRBD2	TRBJ2-7	CASSSLGLAEEQYF	TGTGCCAGCAGCTCTCTGGGACTAGCGGAAGAGCAGTACTTC
TRBV6-5	NA	NA	TRBJ2-5	CASSYSTGQETQYF	TGTGCCAGCAGTTACTCAACAGGGCAAGAGACCCAGTACTTC